This is a list of T cell receptor beta chains from one sample in a study of persistence of HIV-infected CD4 T cells. These receptors' antigens are unknown. Profiling relied on immunoSEQ multiplex PCR, and the TCRdb table lists in-frame clones only, not all of them. The table records fewer than 35,000 clones, 82% of them present only once. Here the sequenced sample was CD4+ T cells sorted from PBMCs after roughly 17-hour stimulation, taken from a patient who received antiretroviral therapy. The source is an adult woman with HIV who was CMV-seropositive. Both conserved end residues are part of each CDR3. Each record gives: D gene, J gene, V gene, clone size, CDR3 DNA, CDR3 protein. A D gene is named only where the DNA matches it firmly. Clone size, where shown, is once, few, many, or a class for clones that have expanded.

d_call: NA
j_call: TRBJ1-2
v_call: TRBV11-3
clone_size: NA
cdr3_nt: TGTGCCAGCAGCTCCAGGGCTAACTATGGCTACACCTTC
cdr3_aa: CASSSRANYGYTF

d_call: NA
j_call: TRBJ2-1
v_call: TRBV6-6
clone_size: NA
cdr3_nt: TGTGCCAGCAGTCCTAGGGGGGGTAGCGGGTTTCCGAAAGCTTACAATGAGCAGTTCTTC
cdr3_aa: CASSPRGGSGFPKAYNEQFF

d_call: NA
j_call: TRBJ2-1
v_call: TRBV6-5
clone_size: NA
cdr3_nt: TGTGCCAGCCGGGGGAACAATGAGCAGTTCTTC
cdr3_aa: CASRGNNEQFF

d_call: TRBD2
j_call: TRBJ2-5
v_call: TRBV2
clone_size: NA
cdr3_nt: TGTGCCAGCCGTAAGCTGGCTAGCGGCTTACAAGAGACCCAGTACTTC
cdr3_aa: CASRKLASGLQETQYF

d_call: NA
j_call: TRBJ1-5
v_call: TRBV29-1
clone_size: NA
cdr3_nt: TGCAGCGTTGTTAGTGGGGATAGCAATCAGCCCCAGCATTTT
cdr3_aa: CSVVSGDSNQPQHF

d_call: TRBD1
j_call: TRBJ2-3
v_call: TRBV28
clone_size: NA
cdr3_nt: TGTGCCAGCAGTTTAAGTTTAGGGACAGGGGAAGATACGCAGTATTTT
cdr3_aa: CASSLSLGTGEDTQYF

d_call: NA
j_call: TRBJ2-5
v_call: TRBV7-9
clone_size: few
cdr3_nt: TGTGCCAGCAGCTTCGGAAGGATGGGGGCAGAGACCCAGTACTTC
cdr3_aa: CASSFGRMGAETQYF

d_call: NA
j_call: TRBJ1-2
v_call: TRBV18
clone_size: NA
cdr3_nt: TGTGCCAGCTCACCAAACTCTCCAGGAACTAAGAACTATGGCTACACCTTC
cdr3_aa: CASSPNSPGTKNYGYTF

d_call: NA
j_call: TRBJ2-3
v_call: TRBV19
clone_size: few
cdr3_nt: TGTGCCAGTACCCAGACCGCGGTCACAGATACGCAGTATTTT
cdr3_aa: CASTQTAVTDTQYF

d_call: NA
j_call: TRBJ2-5
v_call: TRBV7-7
clone_size: NA
cdr3_nt: TGTGCCAGCAGCCCCAAAGCAGGGATCCGGGAGACCCAGTACTTC
cdr3_aa: CASSPKAGIRETQYF

d_call: NA
j_call: TRBJ2-3
v_call: TRBV29-1
clone_size: NA
cdr3_nt: TGCAGCGTTGTGGTCTGGGGCGGCACAGATACGCAGTATTTT
cdr3_aa: CSVVVWGGTDTQYF

d_call: NA
j_call: TRBJ2-5
v_call: TRBV24-1
clone_size: few
cdr3_nt: TGTGCCACCAGTTCGGGGCCCAAACAAGAGACCCAGTACTTC
cdr3_aa: CATSSGPKQETQYF

d_call: NA
j_call: TRBJ1-3
v_call: TRBV14
clone_size: NA
cdr3_nt: TGTGCCAGCAGCCAAGATTGGAGGGTTGGAAACACCATATATTTT
cdr3_aa: CASSQDWRVGNTIYF

d_call: NA
j_call: TRBJ2-2
v_call: TRBV7-9
clone_size: NA
cdr3_nt: TGTGCCAGCAGCCTGGGGGGTTCCGGGGAGCTGTTTTTT
cdr3_aa: CASSLGGSGELFF

d_call: NA
j_call: TRBJ2-3
v_call: TRBV9
clone_size: NA
cdr3_nt: TGTGCCAGCAGCTCCCCAGGGAGCACAGATACGCAGTATTTT
cdr3_aa: CASSSPGSTDTQYF

d_call: NA
j_call: TRBJ2-7
v_call: TRBV3-1/TRBV3-2
clone_size: once
cdr3_nt: TGTGCCAGCAGCCAGGGCAGCTCTCAGGGGCAGTACTTC
cdr3_aa: CASSQGSSQGQYF

d_call: NA
j_call: TRBJ2-7
v_call: TRBV5-8
clone_size: NA
cdr3_nt: TGTGCCAGCAGCTTCCCCCAGGGTGCCTACGAGCAGTACTTC
cdr3_aa: CASSFPQGAYEQYF

d_call: TRBD1
j_call: TRBJ2-1
v_call: TRBV5-1
clone_size: NA
cdr3_nt: TGCGCCAGCAGCTTGGTTGGGACAGGGAAAGACAATGAGCAGTTCTTC
cdr3_aa: CASSLVGTGKDNEQFF

d_call: NA
j_call: TRBJ2-1
v_call: TRBV11-3
clone_size: NA
cdr3_nt: TGTGCCAGCAGCTTCGAGGGATCCTACAATGAGCAGTTCTTC
cdr3_aa: CASSFEGSYNEQFF

d_call: NA
j_call: TRBJ2-2
v_call: TRBV5-1
clone_size: NA
cdr3_nt: TGCGCCGGAAGCCGGGACGGAGACACCGGGGAGCTGTTTTTT
cdr3_aa: CAGSRDGDTGELFF

d_call: TRBD1
j_call: TRBJ1-6
v_call: TRBV7-3
clone_size: NA
cdr3_nt: TGTGCCAGCAGCTTAACCGGCAGGGGGGCCGATAATTCACCCCTCCACTTT
cdr3_aa: CASSLTGRGADNSPLHF

d_call: TRBD2
j_call: TRBJ2-2
v_call: TRBV29-1
clone_size: NA
cdr3_nt: TGCAGCGCGCGGGAGACCGCCGGGGAGCTGTTTTTT
cdr3_aa: CSARETAGELFF

d_call: TRBD1
j_call: TRBJ2-3
v_call: TRBV5-1
clone_size: once
cdr3_nt: TGCGCCAGCAGCTTTGCGGGACAGGGGACAGATACGCAGTATTTT
cdr3_aa: CASSFAGQGTDTQYF

d_call: NA
j_call: TRBJ2-1
v_call: TRBV5-4
clone_size: NA
cdr3_nt: TGTGCCAGCAGCTTGAAGACTCCTAGTCTCTACAATGAGCAGTTCTTC
cdr3_aa: CASSLKTPSLYNEQFF

d_call: NA
j_call: TRBJ1-4
v_call: TRBV6-6
clone_size: NA
cdr3_nt: TGTGCCAGCAGTTTCTCCTCCGGGACATTAAATGAAAAACTGTTTTTT
cdr3_aa: CASSFSSGTLNEKLFF

d_call: NA
j_call: TRBJ1-1
v_call: TRBV7-6
clone_size: few
cdr3_nt: TGTGCCAGCAGCTACCTCGGGACAACGAACACTGAAGCTTTCTTT
cdr3_aa: CASSYLGTTNTEAFF

d_call: NA
j_call: TRBJ2-7
v_call: TRBV3-1/TRBV3-2
clone_size: few
cdr3_nt: TGTGCCAGCAACCTAGGTGGCAGGGCCTACGAGCAGTACTTC
cdr3_aa: CASNLGGRAYEQYF

d_call: TRBD1
j_call: TRBJ1-5
v_call: TRBV4-1
clone_size: once
cdr3_nt: TGCGCCAGCAGCCAAGGGACAGGGGCATACCAGCCCCAGCATTTT
cdr3_aa: CASSQGTGAYQPQHF

d_call: NA
j_call: TRBJ1-1
v_call: TRBV12-3/TRBV12-4
clone_size: few
cdr3_nt: TGTGCCAGCAGTTTGAGGGGCACTGAAGCTTTCTTT
cdr3_aa: CASSLRGTEAFF

d_call: TRBD1
j_call: TRBJ1-1
v_call: TRBV15
clone_size: NA
cdr3_nt: TGTGCCACCAGCAACCTTTACAGGGGTAACACTGAAGCTTTCTTT
cdr3_aa: CATSNLYRGNTEAFF

d_call: NA
j_call: TRBJ2-5
v_call: TRBV15
clone_size: few
cdr3_nt: TGTGCCACCAGCTCCCGACCCTCCCAAGAGACCCAGTACTTC
cdr3_aa: CATSSRPSQETQYF

d_call: NA
j_call: TRBJ2-1
v_call: TRBV28
clone_size: once
cdr3_nt: TGTGCCAGCAGGCGAACTGGGCTGACCTACAATGAGCAGTTCTTC
cdr3_aa: CASRRTGLTYNEQFF

d_call: TRBD2
j_call: TRBJ2-3
v_call: TRBV7-8
clone_size: NA
cdr3_nt: TGTGCCAGCAGCTTACGGACTAGCAAGAGGACGCAGTATTTT
cdr3_aa: CASSLRTSKRTQYF

d_call: NA
j_call: TRBJ1-4
v_call: TRBV18
clone_size: NA
cdr3_nt: TGTGCCAGCTCACCGGACAGACCGAGGGGAAAACTGTTTTTT
cdr3_aa: CASSPDRPRGKLFF

d_call: TRBD2
j_call: TRBJ2-5
v_call: TRBV9
clone_size: once
cdr3_nt: TGTGCCAGCAGCGTAGGGGCTAGCGGGGTAAATTCTCAAGAGACCCAGTACTTC
cdr3_aa: CASSVGASGVNSQETQYF

d_call: NA
j_call: TRBJ2-1
v_call: TRBV5-1
clone_size: NA
cdr3_nt: TGCGCCAGCAGCTTACGGAACGGCTACAATGAGCAGTTCTTC
cdr3_aa: CASSLRNGYNEQFF

d_call: NA
j_call: TRBJ1-1
v_call: TRBV20-1
clone_size: once
cdr3_nt: TGCAGTGCTAGTAAGGACGGACAGTCCACTGAAGCTTTCTTT
cdr3_aa: CSASKDGQSTEAFF

d_call: NA
j_call: TRBJ1-1
v_call: TRBV12-3/TRBV12-4
clone_size: NA
cdr3_nt: TGTGCCAGCAGTTTAATACAGAACACTGAAGCTTTCTTT
cdr3_aa: CASSLIQNTEAFF

d_call: NA
j_call: TRBJ1-1
v_call: TRBV18
clone_size: NA
cdr3_nt: TGTGCCACACGTACGGGCCAGAACACTGAAGCTTTCTTT
cdr3_aa: CATRTGQNTEAFF

d_call: NA
j_call: TRBJ1-1
v_call: TRBV18
clone_size: NA
cdr3_nt: TGTGCCAGCTCCCTCACGAACAGGGACACTGAAGCTTTCTTT
cdr3_aa: CASSLTNRDTEAFF

d_call: NA
j_call: TRBJ1-5
v_call: TRBV27
clone_size: NA
cdr3_nt: TGTGCCAGCAGTTTATCGGGGGGGGTCGCTCAGCCCCAGCATTTT
cdr3_aa: CASSLSGGVAQPQHF

d_call: NA
j_call: TRBJ1-1
v_call: TRBV29-1
clone_size: NA
cdr3_nt: TGCAGCGTTGCCCCGACAGGAACTGAAGCTTTCTTT
cdr3_aa: CSVAPTGTEAFF

d_call: NA
j_call: TRBJ2-3
v_call: TRBV12-5
clone_size: NA
cdr3_nt: TGTGCTAGTGGTTTGTCCAACTCAGGGGGGCAGCAGTATTTT
cdr3_aa: CASGLSNSGGQQYF

d_call: NA
j_call: TRBJ1-1
v_call: TRBV14
clone_size: NA
cdr3_nt: TGTGCCAGCAGCCCAAGCAACCCCGGGCAGGGAAGGGCAGCTTTCTTT
cdr3_aa: CASSPSNPGQGRAAFF

d_call: NA
j_call: TRBJ2-2
v_call: TRBV3-1/TRBV3-2
clone_size: few
cdr3_nt: TGTGCCAGCAGCCCGGACAGACGGGTCTCCGGGGAGCTGTTTTTT
cdr3_aa: CASSPDRRVSGELFF

d_call: NA
j_call: TRBJ2-1
v_call: TRBV28
clone_size: few
cdr3_nt: TGTGCCAGCCGTCTGGGCTACAATGAGCAGTTCTTC
cdr3_aa: CASRLGYNEQFF

d_call: NA
j_call: TRBJ1-5
v_call: TRBV6-5
clone_size: few
cdr3_nt: TGTGCCAGCAGTTACTTGGGGGGAGGCGATCAGCCCCAGCATTTT
cdr3_aa: CASSYLGGGDQPQHF

d_call: NA
j_call: TRBJ1-4
v_call: TRBV28
clone_size: NA
cdr3_nt: TGTGCCAGCAGTTTACAGCCCAGGATGGGGGAAAAACTGTTTTTT
cdr3_aa: CASSLQPRMGEKLFF

d_call: NA
j_call: TRBJ2-2
v_call: TRBV6-5
clone_size: NA
cdr3_nt: TGTGCCAGCACCAAAGATATTAAGGGGATCAGGGAGCTGTTTTTT
cdr3_aa: CASTKDIKGIRELFF

d_call: TRBD1
j_call: TRBJ2-2
v_call: TRBV27
clone_size: NA
cdr3_nt: TGTGCCAGCAGAACTGACAGGGCCTTCGCGGTCTCCGGGGAGCTGTTTTTT
cdr3_aa: CASRTDRAFAVSGELFF

d_call: TRBD2
j_call: TRBJ2-3
v_call: TRBV6-5
clone_size: NA
cdr3_nt: TGTGCCAGCAGTCAAACTAGCGGGAGCACAGATACGCAGTATTTT
cdr3_aa: CASSQTSGSTDTQYF

d_call: TRBD2
j_call: TRBJ2-2
v_call: TRBV4-1
clone_size: NA
cdr3_nt: TGCGCCAGCAGCCAGGCTACTAGCGGGAGGGCCGGGGAGCTGTTTTTT
cdr3_aa: CASSQATSGRAGELFF

d_call: TRBD1
j_call: TRBJ1-2
v_call: TRBV27
clone_size: NA
cdr3_nt: TGTGCCAGCAGTTTATTGACAGGGATGAGGGATGGCTACACCTTC
cdr3_aa: CASSLLTGMRDGYTF

d_call: NA
j_call: TRBJ1-1
v_call: TRBV5-4
clone_size: NA
cdr3_nt: TGTGCCAGCAGCTTGGGTCAGCGGAACACTGAAGCTTTCTTT
cdr3_aa: CASSLGQRNTEAFF

d_call: TRBD2
j_call: TRBJ2-7
v_call: TRBV7-9
clone_size: NA
cdr3_nt: TGTGCCAGCAGCTTAACGCGGGGGGCCGACGAGCAGTACTTC
cdr3_aa: CASSLTRGADEQYF

d_call: TRBD1
j_call: TRBJ1-2
v_call: TRBV5-1
clone_size: NA
cdr3_nt: TGCGCCAGCAGCGACGGGACAGGGTCCTATGGCTACACCTTC
cdr3_aa: CASSDGTGSYGYTF

d_call: NA
j_call: TRBJ1-3
v_call: TRBV2
clone_size: NA
cdr3_nt: TGTGCCAGCAGTGCCCTCGGGGGAAACACCATATATTTT
cdr3_aa: CASSALGGNTIYF